This T cell receptor beta chain came from a study of T cell changes during pregnancy in multiple sclerosis. Profiling relied on immunoSEQ multiplex PCR, and the TCRdb table lists in-frame clones only, not all of them. Among 25,000 to 35,000 clones listed, 89% were seen once. Germline V CDR1 and CDR2: SGDLS, YYNGEE. V lost 0 bases, J lost 5 bases, and 3 bases stayed unmatched. The CDR3 consists of 15 residues. The source of this sequence is a female donor with multiple sclerosis, enrolled in a pregnancy study. The material was CD8+ T cells from peripheral blood mononuclear cells, obtained in the first trimester of pregnancy. The rearrangement uses TRBV9 and TRBJ2-7, with 12 bases aligning to TRBD2. CDR3 bases: TGTGCCAGCAGCGTAGGTCTAGCGGGAGGGAACGAGCAGTACTTC. Residues: CASSVGLAGGNEQYF.